The 6 T cell receptor beta chains in this list originate from one sample, sequenced in a study of cytomegalovirus exposure and HLA in healthy donors. Both 60 Vbeta primers and 13 Jbeta primers went into the PCR. The repertoire was sequenced with immunoSEQ multiplex PCR; TCRdb's copy has only in-frame clones and lacks some. The top ten clones hold 2.5% to 3.5% of a sample with roughly 150,000 clones, 64% of them seen once. Sequenced: PBMCs. The receptors were gathered from a woman in her twenties or thirties in good health and CMV-seropositive.

The chain links TRBV7-9 to TRBJ1-1, with D unresolved. CDR3 length: 13 amino acids. The germline V and J ends were trimmed by 3 bases and 3 bases, with 8 bases remaining between them. CDR1 and CDR2 from the germline V gene are SEHNR and FQNEAQ (reference sequence). The CDR3 DNA follows: TGTGCCAGCAGCTTCGATTACTACACTGAAGCTTTCTTT. This sequence encodes CASSFDYYTEAFF.

The chain recombines TRBV2 with TRBJ1-1; TRBD1 agrees at 8 bases. V was clipped by 6 bases and J by 3 bases; unmatched bases: 3. Germline V gene lookup returns CDR1 SNHLY and CDR2 FYNNEI. CDR3 length equals 13 residues. In DNA, the CDR3 is TGTGCCAGCAGAGCACAGGGGGACACTGAAGCTTTCTTT. It is translated as CASRAQGDTEAFF.

The CDR3 DNA follows: TGTGCCAGCAGCTTGGCGGTAAGCGGGAGGAGCTCCTACGAGCAGTACTTC. It encodes CASSLAVSGRSSYEQYF. This chain joins TRBV5-4 and TRBJ2-7; 9 nucleotides line up with TRBD2. J gave up 0 bases and V 0 bases, and 7 bases lay outside the gene matches. The CDR3 consists of 17 residues. Germline V gene data show CDR1 as SGHNT and CDR2 as YYREEE (reference sequence).

This clone was recorded once. This chain links TRBV29-1 with TRBJ1-4, with unresolved D. Per the germline V gene, CDR1 is SQVTM and CDR2 is ANQGSEA. The length of the CDR3 is 11 residues. Trimming took off 4 bases at V and 6 bases at J, with 6 bases between the two ends. Written as DNA, the CDR3 is TGCAGCGTTGGGGCAGATGAAAAACTGTTTTTT. This codes for CSVGADEKLFF.

This clone was found once. The J gene is TRBJ2-1, the V gene TRBV5-6, with 14 bases fitting TRBD2. The V gene end was trimmed by 4 bases and the J gene end by 4 bases; junction bases not matched to a gene: 4. The CDR3 consists of 16 residues. CDR1 and CDR2 from the germline V gene are SGHDT and YYEEEE. CDR3 sequence: CASSPTSGREYNEQFF. The DNA of the CDR3 is TGTGCCAGCAGCCCGACTAGCGGGAGGGAATACAATGAGCAGTTCTTC. Supplemented by reference TRBV5-6 and TRBJ2-1, the full variable domain reads DAGVTQSPTHLIKTRGQQVTLRCSPKSGHDTVSWYQQALGQGPQFIFQYYEEEERQRGNFPDRFSGHQFPNYSSELNVNALLLGDSALYLCASSPTSGREYNEQFFGPGTRLTVL.

The genes are TRBV9 and TRBJ2-2; D is uncertain. Germline CDR1 is SGDLS and CDR2 is YYNGEE. The length of the CDR3 is 15 residues. Trimming cost V 4 bases and J 4 bases, with 14 bases left between them. The CDR3 coding sequence is TGTGCCAGCAGCCCGCCGGTCGGTGTCACCGGGGAGCTGTTTTTT. It translates to CASSPPVGVTGELFF.